Detailed here is one T cell receptor beta chain. These data originate in a study of blood T cell repertoires in COVID-19. Data came from immunoSEQ multiplex PCR; TCRdb stores just in-frame clones and leaves some out. Among roughly 100,000 clones, roughly 87% were seen once, and the ten largest hold around 4.1%. The CDR3 runs to 16 residues. Germline CDR1 and CDR2: SEHNR and FQNEAQ (reference sequence). Trimming cost V 2 bases and J 0 bases, with 13 bases left between them. Sequencing input: peripheral blood. The gene calls are TRBV7-9 and TRBJ1-2, with a weak D call TRBD1 (6 bases). The receptor was isolated from a man aged 50 or older with acute or convalescent COVID-19. CDR3 coding DNA: TGTGCCAGCAGCTTAAATCGGGGGGCAGCTAACTATGGCTACACCTTC. Amino acids: CASSLNRGAANYGYTF.